This T cell receptor (beta chain) was sequenced during a study of blood T cell repertoires in COVID-19. Whole-study context: Acute and convalescent COVID-19 samples came from the United States, Italy and Spain. In each case, the material was cDNA or gDNA derived from T cells, B-cell-depleted T cells, or PBMCs.

The table lists this clone with a few counts. Authors' processing steps: Amplification of reference gene primers provided the estimated nucleated cell counts. The method was immunoSEQ multiplex PCR; TCRdb's version includes in-frame clones alone and lacks a portion of them. V, J and clone size derive from that table, while D and trimming were established from the DNA sequence. Here the sample spans 85,000 to 120,000 clones, 84% being singletons. The specimen was peripheral blood. The clonotype was recovered from a woman aged 55-70 years with acute or convalescent COVID-19.

The CDR3 DNA is TGTGCCAGCAGCCTGGCGGGACAGGAAGGTCGTGGGGCCAACGTCCTGACTTTC. Translating it yields CASSLAGQEGRGANVLTF. The rearrangement joins TRBV3-1 (or the pseudogene TRBV3-2) to TRBJ2-6, with 8 bases aligning to TRBD1. Germline V gives CDR1 LGHDT, CDR2 YNNKEL (reference sequence). This CDR3 has 18 residues. V gave up 4 bases and J gave up 3 bases; unmatched junction bases: 11.